Each of the 18 T cell receptor beta chains below was sequenced from the same sample in a study of OX40 agonist ivuxolimab in advanced cancers. Only in-frame clones appear in the TCRdb table, and some are missing; sequencing was by immunoSEQ multiplex PCR. Among 60,000 to 100,000 clones, around 93% were seen once, and the ten largest hold nearly 0.55%. Material: CD4+ or CD8+ T cells sorted from blood, obtained in a trial of the OX40 agonist ivuxolimab. The source of these receptors is an adult with an advanced solid tumor such as melanoma, head and neck, liver or kidney cancer.

On this clone: One junction end does not reproduce the germline sequence, and a read error may be involved. Other nucleotide sequences in the sample specify the same CDR3. The chain employs TRBV28 and TRBJ1-4; TRBD1 matches 7 bases. Germline V gives CDR1 MDHEN, CDR2 SYDVKM. The CDR3 totals 17 residues. The CDR3 here is CASSLFTVDRTNEKLFF. The CDR3 nucleotides read TGTGCCAGCAGTTTATTTACGGTGGACAGGACTAATGAAAAACTATTTTTT. The whole variable domain, remainder taken from reference TRBV28 and TRBJ1-4, is DVKVTQSSRYLVKRTGEKVFLECVQDMDHENMFWYRQDPGLGLRLIYFSYDVKMKEKGDIPEGYSVSREKKERFSLILESASTNQTSMYLCASSLFTVDRTNEKLFFGSGTQLSVL.

The CDR3 DNA reads TGTGCCAGCAGTGGGGACCAGGGTTACCAAGAGACCCAGTACTTC. Residues: CASSGDQGYQETQYF. V gene TRBV2 combines with J gene TRBJ2-5; D tentatively fits TRBD1 or TRBD2 (5 bases each). Germline loops: CDR1 SNHLY, CDR2 FYNNEI. The CDR3 contains 15 residues. The V and J ends lost 4 bases and 0 bases respectively, with 12 bases between them.

V and J are TRBV7-2 and TRBJ2-4; TRBD1 aligns across 7 bases. Looked up from germline, CDR1 is SGHTA and CDR2 is FQGNSA. V trimming: 1 base; J trimming: 1 base; junction bases outside the gene matches: 7. There are 17 residues in the CDR3. The CDR3 DNA sequence: TGTGCCAGCAGCTTAGTAATGACAGGGCTCGCCAAAAACATTCAGTACTTC. This encodes CASSLVMTGLAKNIQYF.

This sequence joins TRBV19 and TRBJ1-5; 8 nucleotides match TRBD1. V shed 3 bases and J 5 bases; nucleotides not matched to a gene: 0. Germline-derived CDR1 and CDR2 are LNHDA and SQIVND (reference sequence). CDR3 length: 13 amino acids. The CDR3 nucleotides read TGTGCCAGTAGTATCAGGGGGCATCAGCCCCAGCATTTT. Its translation is CASSIRGHQPQHF.

This chain uses TRBV25-1 with TRBJ2-1, with 9 bases lining up with TRBD2. The CDR3 extends over 15 amino acids. Unmatched junction bases numbered 4, after V lost 7 bases and J lost 0 bases. Germline loops: CDR1 MGHDK, CDR2 SYGVNS. The CDR3 bases are TGTGCCAGCAAGACTAGCGGAAGCTCCTACAATGAGCAGTTCTTC. Its protein is CASKTSGSSYNEQFF.

The chain is built from TRBV18 and TRBJ2-7; unclear D gene. The CDR3 runs to 13 residues. Germline-derived CDR1 and CDR2 are KGHSH and LQKENI. The ends were cut back, 3 bases at V and 7 bases at J, with 13 bases in the middle. The CDR3 reads CASSPQSGLEQYF. In DNA form, the CDR3 reads TGTGCCAGCTCACCGCAATCCGGTTTGGAGCAGTACTTC.

J is TRBJ2-3 and V is TRBV15, with 7 bases that match TRBD1. Germline V lookup: CDR1 LNHNV, CDR2 YYDKDF (reference sequence). Trimming removed 7 bases from V and 1 base from J; junction bases left unmatched: 14. The CDR3 loop spans 17 amino acids. The CDR3 sequence: CATNTYAPGQRTDTQYF. Written as DNA, the CDR3 is TGTGCCACCAACACCTACGCTCCGGGACAGCGCACAGATACGCAGTATTTT.

This clone was detected only once. The V and J genes are TRBV15 and TRBJ2-4; 12 bases line up with TRBD1. Germline assignment: CDR1 LNHNV and CDR2 YYDKDF (reference sequence). V lost 0 bases to trimming and J lost 13 bases; unmatched junction nucleotides: 7. There are 15 residues in the CDR3. Here the CDR3 DNA reads TGTGCCACCAGCAGAGATTTAGGGGACAGGGGGCCCCAGTACTTC. This codes for CATSRDLGDRGPQYF. Looking up the rest from reference TRBV15 and TRBJ2-4 gives the full variable domain: DAMVIQNPRYQVTQFGKPVTLSCSQTLNHNVMYWYQQKSSQAPKLLFHYYDKDFNNEADTPDNFQSRRPNTSFCFLDIRSPGLGDTAMYLCATSRDLGDRGPQYFGAGTRLSVL.

This clone was observed a handful of times. The J gene is TRBJ2-2, the V gene TRBV30, with 9 bases fitting TRBD1. With V trimmed by 0 bases and J by 7 bases, 6 bases remained unmatched. Per the germline V gene, CDR1 is GTSNPN and CDR2 is SVGIG (reference sequence). This CDR3 has 15 amino acids. CDR3 DNA sequence: TGTGCCTGGAGTGTACTAGACAGGGGGGACGGGGAGCTGTTTTTT. This translates into CAWSVLDRGDGELFF. The full variable domain, with the rest looked up from reference TRBV30 and TRBJ2-2, is SQTIHQWPATLVQPVGSPLSLECTVEGTSNPNLYWYRQAAGRGLQLLFYSVGIGQISSEVPQNLSASRPQDRQFILSSKKLLLSDSGFYLCAWSVLDRGDGELFFGEGSRLTVL.

The rearrangement joins TRBV7-8 to TRBJ1-4; D is perhaps TRBD1 (6 bases). Germline values: CDR1 SGHVS, CDR2 FQNEAQ. This CDR3 is built from 15 residues. Trimming removed 5 bases at V and 8 bases at J, with 18 bases between. The CDR3 reads CASSPRQGILEKLFF. In DNA, the CDR3 is TGTGCCAGCAGCCCCAGGCAGGGGATTCTCGAAAAACTGTTTTTT.

The chain recombines TRBV21-1 with TRBJ2-2. TRBV21-1 is designated a pseudogene. The CDR3 has 18 residues. The CDR3 nucleotides are TGTGCCAGCAGCCGGCCCATGGACGGCAAATCGAACACCGGGGAGCTGTTTTTT. Its protein product is CASSRPMDGKSNTGELFF.

This chain links TRBV2 with TRBJ2-3; TRBD2 might be the D (6 bases). The V and J ends lost 3 bases and 4 bases respectively, with 11 bases between them. The CDR3 totals 14 residues. CDR1 SNHLY and CDR2 FYNNEI come from the germline V gene. In DNA, the CDR3 is TGTGCCAGCAGTGATTCGGGAGTGGCAGATACGCAGTATTTT. Protein product: CASSDSGVADTQYF.

Within the sample, this clone is medium-sized. This rearrangement joins TRBV11-3 to TRBJ1-5; possibly TRBD1 for D (5 bases). V gave up 2 bases and J gave up 6 bases, with 8 bases separating them. Germline CDR1 SGHNT, CDR2 YENEEA. The CDR3 spans 13 residues. The CDR3 DNA reads as TGTGCCAGCAGCTTATCCGGGGCTCAGCCCCAGCATTTT. It yields the protein CASSLSGAQPQHF.

V usage is TRBV19 and J usage is TRBJ2-7; D is perhaps TRBD1 (7 bases). Germline V gene lookup returns CDR1 LNHDA and CDR2 SQIVND (reference sequence). This CDR3 spans 14 amino acids. The germline V and J ends were trimmed by 3 bases and 2 bases, with 11 bases remaining between them. CDR3 sequence: CASSMSRGAYEQYF. The CDR3 bases are TGTGCCAGTAGTATGTCCAGGGGGGCCTACGAGCAGTACTTC.

The rearrangement links TRBV6-1 to TRBJ1-2; a possible D gene is TRBD1 (6 bases). V lost 1 base and J lost 5, with 14 bases in between. This CDR3 is 15 amino acids long. Germline V CDR1 and CDR2: MNHNS, SASEGT. The CDR3 here is CASSEGAGVRYGYTF. The CDR3 nucleotides are TGTGCCAGCAGTGAAGGGGCAGGGGTTAGGTATGGCTACACCTTC.

The CDR3 nucleotides are TGTGCCTGGGGGGAGGGGCAGGGTTACGAGCAGTACTTC. As protein: CAWGEGQGYEQYF. The chain links TRBV30 to TRBJ2-7; 7 bases are a match to TRBD2. Germline CDR1 GTSNPN, CDR2 SVGIG (reference sequence). V trimming: 5 bases; J trimming: 4 bases; junction bases outside the gene matches: 8. The CDR3 is 13 amino acids. Filled out from reference TRBV30 and TRBJ2-7, the complete variable domain reads SQTIHQWPATLVQPVGSPLSLECTVEGTSNPNLYWYRQAAGRGLQLLFYSVGIGQISSEVPQNLSASRPQDRQFILSSKKLLLSDSGFYLCAWGEGQGYEQYFGPGTRLTVT.

In nucleotides, the CDR3 is TGTGCCATCAGTGAGTCGGGTGAGGGCTTTGAAAAACTGTTTTTT. It is translated as CAISESGEGFEKLFF. The rearrangement uses TRBV10-3 and TRBJ1-4; no definite D call. Germline CDR1 reads ENHRY; CDR2 reads SYGVKD. The CDR3 has 15 amino acids. V was shortened by 0 bases and J by 7 bases, with 12 bases between the two germline ends.

The chain uses TRBV4-2 and TRBJ2-1; 8 nucleotides align to TRBD2. The CDR3 extends over 18 amino acids. Germline V gene data show CDR1 as LGHNA and CDR2 as YNFKEQ. J lost 4 bases, V lost 0 bases, and 11 bases had no gene match. The CDR3, as DNA: TGTGCCAGCAGCCAAGATTGGGGTAGCGGGGCCCTGTACAATGAGCAGTTCTTC. Protein product: CASSQDWGSGALYNEQFF.